The next 27 T cell receptor beta chains were all read from a single sample in a study of T cells after yellow fever vaccination. Each CDR3 protein gets one entry after TCRdb re-called the 5' RACE reads with MiXCR. The sample records about 350,000 distinct CDR3 sequences, roughly 3.9% being singletons. The specimen comprised PBMCs, sampled 5 days after the yellow fever booster vaccination. The receptors originated from a young man who received the YFV17D yellow fever vaccine.

The chain uses TRBV20-1 and TRBJ2-1; 11 nucleotides align to TRBD2. The CDR3 consists of 15 residues. V gave up 0 bases and J gave up 9 bases; unmatched junction bases: 7. The germline gives CDR1 DFQATT, CDR2 SNEGSKA (reference sequence). CDR3 amino acids: CSARDVAGGHVEQFF. The CDR3 region has the DNA TGCAGTGCTAGAGACGTAGCGGGGGGGCATGTTGAGCAGTTCTTC.

This clonotype was detected many times. The J gene is TRBJ1-5, the V gene TRBV5-1; D not resolved. CDR1 is SGHRS and CDR2 is YFSETQ in the germline V gene. This CDR3 is 13 amino acids long. The V end was cut by 0 bases, the J end by 5 bases, with 6 bases between. The CDR3 bases are TGCGCCAGCAGCTTGGGACCGGATCAGCCCCAGCATTTT. Its protein is CASSLGPDQPQHF.

This clonotype was found a few times. The CDR3 protein is CASSSGTGSFQPQHF. CDR3 nucleotides: TGTGCCAGCAGCTCTGGGACAGGGAGTTTTCAGCCCCAGCATTTT. This rearrangement joins TRBV5-8 to TRBJ1-5, with 9 bases aligning to TRBD1. This CDR3 has 15 amino acids. V shed 3 bases and J 6 bases; nucleotides not matched to a gene: 7. CDR1 and CDR2 from the germline V gene are SGHTS and YDEGEE.

The rearrangement links TRBV24-1 to TRBJ2-1, with D perhaps matching TRBD1 (5 bases). Germline values: CDR1 KGHDR, CDR2 SFDVKD. There are 11 residues in the CDR3. V dropped 4 bases and J dropped 14 bases, with 11 bases sitting between them. The CDR3 nucleotides are TGTGCCACCAGTGACGACCAGGGCGAGTTCTTC. This codes for CATSDDQGEFF.

The CDR3, as DNA: TGTGCCAGTACAGGGCCGGGAGAGACCCAGTACTTC. This encodes CASTGPGETQYF. V and J are TRBV12-3 or TRBV12-4 and TRBJ2-5; a weak D match, TRBD1 (6 bases). CDR3 length equals 12 residues. V was trimmed by 9 bases and J by 4 bases, leaving 12 bases between them.

This clonotype was observed a handful of times. V usage is TRBV20-1 and J usage is TRBJ2-2; D gene ambiguous. The CDR3 totals 13 residues. Trimming took off 4 bases at V and 2 bases at J, with 8 bases between the two ends. Germline CDR1 and CDR2: DFQATT and SNEGSKA (reference sequence). Here the CDR3 reads CSATLANTGELFF. The CDR3 coding sequence is TGCAGTGCTACACTCGCTAACACCGGGGAGCTGTTTTTT.

The V call is TRBV7-2, the J call TRBJ2-1; tentative D call: TRBD1 (5 bases). Germline V CDR1 and CDR2: SGHTA, FQGNSA. This CDR3 is 16 amino acids long. Trimming removed 10 bases at V and 0 bases at J, with 19 bases between. The CDR3 protein is CATSVVGQSSYNEQFF. CDR3 nucleotide sequence: TGTGCCACCTCGGTAGTTGGACAATCCTCCTACAATGAGCAGTTCTTC.

This chain links TRBV27 with TRBJ1-2; TRBD1 matches at 7 bases. There are 14 residues in the CDR3. CDR1 MNHEY and CDR2 SMNVEV come from the germline V gene (reference sequence). V dropped 4 bases and J dropped 0; count of bases not matched to a gene: 2. The CDR3 region has the DNA TGTGCCAGCAGTTACGGGACAGCTAACTATGGCTACACCTTC. It encodes CASSYGTANYGYTF.

The table lists this clonotype with a few counts. This CDR3 is CASSPGRTSGTDTQYF. The CDR3 DNA sequence: TGTGCCAGCAGCCCCGGTCGGACTAGCGGCACAGATACGCAGTATTTT. The chain uses TRBV7-2 and TRBJ2-3; TRBD2 matches at 9 bases. V was clipped by 5 bases and J by 1 base; unmatched bases: 7. Germline CDR1 reads SGHTA; CDR2 reads FQGNSA. This CDR3 comprises 16 residues.

In this sample, this clonotype turned up a few times. This chain links TRBV20-1 with TRBJ1-5, with 12 bases identical to TRBD1. Germline CDR1 is DFQATT and CDR2 is SNEGSKA (reference sequence). The CDR3 spans 13 residues. With 5 bases clipped from V and 5 bases from J, the junction kept 1 base outside the gene matches. The CDR3 nucleotides read TGCAGTGCTGGGACAGGGGGCCATCAGCCCCAGCATTTT. This codes for CSAGTGGHQPQHF.

This clonotype was recorded many times. The V call is TRBV7-8, the J call TRBJ2-2; D perhaps matches TRBD2 (6 bases). The CDR3 runs to 14 residues. Trimming shortened V by 8 bases and J by 8 bases, and 18 bases separated the two germline ends. Germline values: CDR1 SGHVS, CDR2 FQNEAQ. In DNA form, the CDR3 reads TGTGCCAGCCGAAGCCGGACTAACGTGGGGGAGCTGTTTTTT. Amino acids: CASRSRTNVGELFF.

This clonotype was recorded a few times. The chain uses TRBV20-1 and TRBJ1-5; no clear D gene. The CDR3 consists of 16 residues. Looked up from germline, CDR1 is DFQATT and CDR2 is SNEGSKA (reference sequence). V lost 2 bases and J lost 10, with 24 bases in between. The chain's CDR3 is CSARPRREPGRGPQHF. The DNA of the CDR3 is TGCAGTGCTAGACCACGGAGGGAGCCCGGGCGAGGTCCCCAGCATTTT.

The chain uses TRBV5-1 and TRBJ2-5; tentatively, D is TRBD1 (6 bases). This CDR3 region has 14 residues. V was clipped by 3 bases and J by 3 bases, with 12 bases between them. The V gene's germline CDR1 is SGHRS and CDR2 YFSETQ. Here the CDR3 DNA reads TGCGCCAGCAGCTCGGGAAACAGGGAAGAGACCCAGTACTTC. Its protein product is CASSSGNREETQYF.

This clonotype was detected ten times or more. The chain carries TRBV9 and TRBJ2-1; D might be TRBD1 (6 bases). Germline-derived CDR1 and CDR2 are SGDLS and YYNGEE. The V end lost 0 bases, the J end lost 8 bases, and 15 bases lay between the germline ends. The CDR3 contains 15 residues. The CDR3 nucleotides read TGTGCCAGCAGCGTAGGTGGACTGGACAGCCATGAGCAGTTCTTC. This sequence encodes CASSVGGLDSHEQFF.

V usage is TRBV14 and J usage is TRBJ2-5, with D uncertain. Germline CDR1 reads SGHDN; CDR2 reads FVKESK. V was pared by 4 bases and J by 4 bases, with 22 bases between. There are 17 residues in the CDR3. In nucleotides, the CDR3 is TGTGCCAGCAGCCCCCCGTCCCTCTACATTGGGCGAGAGACCCAGTACTTC. Translated: CASSPPSLYIGRETQYF.

This clonotype was seen only a few times. The chain links TRBV6-6 to TRBJ2-7; 9 bases are a match to TRBD1. Germline V gene sequence: CDR1 MNHNY, CDR2 SVGAGI (reference sequence). V lost 5 bases, J lost 8 bases, and 10 bases stayed unmatched. The CDR3 has 14 amino acids. The CDR3 region is CASSQRTGDGKQYF. CDR3 in DNA: TGTGCCAGCAGTCAAAGGACAGGGGATGGGAAGCAGTACTTC.

J is TRBJ1-2 and V is TRBV6-2 or TRBV6-3; TRBD1 is a possible D gene (5 bases). This CDR3 contains 14 residues. V was pared by 4 bases and J by 3 bases, with 12 bases between. Germline V gene sequence: CDR1 MNHEY, CDR2 SVGEGT. CDR3 amino acids: CASSSRGSDYGYTF. Written as DNA, the CDR3 is TGTGCCAGCAGTTCGCGGGGGTCGGACTATGGCTACACCTTC.

The sample holds a few counts of this clonotype. CDR3 coding DNA: TGCGCCAGCAGTGACCCCGGGATGATGAACACTGAAGCTTTCTTT. Translated, it gives CASSDPGMMNTEAFF. The chain uses TRBV10-2 and TRBJ1-1; D uncertain. V was pared by 3 bases and J by 0 bases, with 11 bases between. CDR3 size: 15 residues. The V gene's germline CDR1 is WSHSY and CDR2 SAAADI.

This clonotype occurred a few times. CDR3 nucleotides: TGTGCCAGCAGACTGAACAGGGGAAACTATGGCTACACCTTC. It yields the protein CASRLNRGNYGYTF. This chain joins TRBV27 and TRBJ1-2; 7 nucleotides line up with TRBD1. The CDR3 has 14 residues. Trimming took 6 bases from V and 2 from J; bases not matched to a gene: 6. CDR1 MNHEY and CDR2 SMNVEV come from the germline V gene (reference sequence).

This clonotype was seen ten or more times. The V gene is TRBV15, the J gene TRBJ1-5; D ambiguous. CDR3 length equals 17 residues. Germline values: CDR1 LNHNV, CDR2 YYDKDF (reference sequence). The V end lost 0 bases, the J end lost 1 base, and 13 bases lay between the germline ends. Here the CDR3 DNA reads TGTGCCACCAGCAGAGATGTGGCAGGACCAAGCAATCAGCCCCAGCATTTT. Residues: CATSRDVAGPSNQPQHF.

This clonotype showed up many times. V and J are TRBV6-2 or TRBV6-3 and TRBJ2-7; unclear D gene. CDR3 length: 14 amino acids. V lost 5 bases, J lost 5 bases, and 16 bases lay in between. Germline V gives CDR1 MNHEY, CDR2 SVGEGT. CDR3 amino acids: CASSHHASSDEQYV. Written as DNA, the CDR3 is TGTGCCAGCAGTCACCATGCTAGTTCTGACGAGCAGTACGTC.

The chain employs TRBV4-2 and TRBJ2-7; D not resolved. The CDR3 extends over 15 amino acids. The V end lost 1 base, the J end lost 4 bases, and 14 bases lay between the germline ends. Germline V gives CDR1 LGHNA, CDR2 YNFKEQ. The CDR3 loop is CASSQGILKLYEQYF. The CDR3 region has the DNA TGTGCCAGCAGCCAAGGAATTCTTAAGTTATACGAGCAGTACTTC.

This clonotype was seen repeatedly, ten times or more. The chain uses TRBV19 and TRBJ1-2; a weak D match, TRBD1 (6 bases). This CDR3 has 14 residues. Germline CDR1 LNHDA, CDR2 SQIVND (reference sequence). V was pared by 8 bases and J by 7 bases, with 20 bases between. This chain's CDR3 is CASLGQTGKSGYTF. CDR3 DNA sequence: TGTGCCAGTCTGGGCCAAACAGGGAAGTCTGGCTACACCTTC.

J is TRBJ2-3 and V is TRBV2; D ambiguous. Germline loops: CDR1 SNHLY, CDR2 FYNNEI. The CDR3 is 15 amino acids. V lost 2 bases, J lost 5 bases, and 14 bases lay in between. DNA of the CDR3: TGTGCCAGCAGTGAAACTCCTAGTGCCCGAGATACGCAGTATTTT. Its protein is CASSETPSARDTQYF.

This clonotype was detected ten times or more. The CDR3 loop reads CASSPTGAVHYGYTF. CDR3 nucleotide sequence: TGTGCCAGCAGCCCGACGGGGGCGGTTCACTATGGCTACACCTTC. The chain uses TRBV27 and TRBJ1-2; a possible D gene is TRBD1 (6 bases). Trimming removed 6 bases from V and 3 bases from J, with 17 bases in between. CDR1 is MNHEY and CDR2 is SMNVEV in the germline V gene (reference sequence). This CDR3 spans 15 amino acids.

This clonotype was observed at least ten times. The chain combines TRBV4-2 with TRBJ1-2; the D gene is possibly TRBD1 (6 bases). The CDR3 is made up of 15 amino acids. Trimming took 0 bases from V and 2 from J, leaving 10 bases between them. Germline values: CDR1 LGHNA, CDR2 YNFKEQ. CDR3: CASSQDRTDNYGYTF. CDR3 bases: TGTGCCAGCAGCCAAGATCGGACAGACAACTATGGCTACACCTTC.

This rearrangement joins TRBV6-2 or TRBV6-3 to TRBJ2-7, with D maybe TRBD2 (5 bases). There are 16 residues in the CDR3. Germline V gene sequence: CDR1 MNHEY, CDR2 SVGEGT. Trimming took off 8 bases at V and 2 bases at J, with 22 bases between the two ends. CDR3 DNA sequence: TGTGCCAGCCGCCGGGGTCGCACAGATGTTCCCTACGAGCAGTACTTC. Translation: CASRRGRTDVPYEQYF.